This T cell receptor beta chain was sequenced for a study of shared clonotypes between healthy human individuals. Study-level findings and limits: Shared across a few donors were around 5% of the naive CD4 clonotypes.

TCRdb's copy holds only in-frame clones and misses some; the assay was immunoSEQ multiplex PCR. Of 2 million to 2.5 million clones in the sample, under 97% were seen once. Trimming at V came to 2 bases and at J to 6 bases, leaving 7 bases not matched to a gene. CDR1 SGDLS and CDR2 YYNGEE come from the germline V gene. CDR3 length equals 15 residues. This clone appeared once. The target antigen is unknown. Donors had no recently reported acute infections or vaccinations and were HIV-negative. This clonotype was sampled from a man aged 18 to 29 in good health. The chain has TRBV9 and TRBJ1-5, with TRBD1 matching over 8 bases. The specimen was naive CD4+ T cells sorted from blood. Subset in this sample: CD45RA+ positively selected. This CDR3 is CASSVGQGHGQPQHF. The CDR3, as DNA: TGTGCCAGCAGCGTTGGACAGGGTCATGGTCAGCCCCAGCATTTT.